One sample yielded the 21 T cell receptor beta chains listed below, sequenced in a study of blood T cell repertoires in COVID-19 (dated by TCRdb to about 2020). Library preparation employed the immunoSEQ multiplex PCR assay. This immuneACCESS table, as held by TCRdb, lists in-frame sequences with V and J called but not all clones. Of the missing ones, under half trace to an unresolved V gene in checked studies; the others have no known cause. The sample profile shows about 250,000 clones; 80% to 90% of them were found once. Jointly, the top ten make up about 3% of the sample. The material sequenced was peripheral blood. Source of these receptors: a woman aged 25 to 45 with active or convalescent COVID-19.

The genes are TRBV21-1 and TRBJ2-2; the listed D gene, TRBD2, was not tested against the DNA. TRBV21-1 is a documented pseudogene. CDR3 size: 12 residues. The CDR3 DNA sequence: TGTGCCAGCAGCAAATCGGGCGGGGAGCTGTTTTTT. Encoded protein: CASSKSGGELFF.

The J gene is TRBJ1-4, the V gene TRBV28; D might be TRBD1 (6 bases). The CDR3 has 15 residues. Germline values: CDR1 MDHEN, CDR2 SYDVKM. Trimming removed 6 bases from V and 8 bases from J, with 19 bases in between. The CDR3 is CASSTRQAGVEKLFF. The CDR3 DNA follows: TGTGCCAGCAGCACCAGGCAAGCAGGGGTGGAAAAACTGTTTTTT.

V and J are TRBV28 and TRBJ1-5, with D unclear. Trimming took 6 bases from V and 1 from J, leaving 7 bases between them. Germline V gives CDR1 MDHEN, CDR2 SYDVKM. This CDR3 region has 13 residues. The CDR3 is CASRAESNQPQHF. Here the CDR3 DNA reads TGTGCCAGCAGGGCGGAGAGCAATCAGCCCCAGCATTTT.

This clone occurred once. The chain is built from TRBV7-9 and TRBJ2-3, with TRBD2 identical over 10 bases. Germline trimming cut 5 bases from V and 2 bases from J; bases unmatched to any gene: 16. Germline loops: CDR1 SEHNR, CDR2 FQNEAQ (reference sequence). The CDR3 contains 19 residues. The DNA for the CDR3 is TGTGCCAGCAGCACACCCCGCGGGCTAGCGGGGGCGTACACAGATACGCAGTATTTT. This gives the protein CASSTPRGLAGAYTDTQYF.

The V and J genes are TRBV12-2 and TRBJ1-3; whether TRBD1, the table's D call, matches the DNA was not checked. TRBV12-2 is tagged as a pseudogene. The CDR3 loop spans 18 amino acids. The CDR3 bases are TGTGCAAGTCGCTCGGACCGACAGGGCCCCTCTTCTGGAAACACCATATATTTT. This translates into CASRSDRQGPSSGNTIYF.

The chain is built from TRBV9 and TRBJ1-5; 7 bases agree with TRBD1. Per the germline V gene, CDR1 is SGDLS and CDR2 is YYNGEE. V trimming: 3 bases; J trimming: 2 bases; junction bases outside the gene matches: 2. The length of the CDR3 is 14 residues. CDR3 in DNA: TGTGCCAGCAGCGCCGGGACAGGCAATCAGCCCCAGCATTTT. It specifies CASSAGTGNQPQHF.

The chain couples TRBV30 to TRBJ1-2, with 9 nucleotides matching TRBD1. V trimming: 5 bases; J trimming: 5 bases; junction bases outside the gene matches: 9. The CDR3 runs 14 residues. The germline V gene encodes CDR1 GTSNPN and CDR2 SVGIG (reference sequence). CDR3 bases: TGTGCCTGGGGTGGACAGGGGAGTGTATATGGCTACACCTTC. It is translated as CAWGGQGSVYGYTF.

In DNA, the CDR3 is TGTGCCAGCTCCTCCCTTGTAGCGGGGTTCGATGAGCAGTTCTTC. It is translated as CASSSLVAGFDEQFF. The V call is TRBV7-2, the J call TRBJ2-1, with 8 bases matching TRBD2. J was trimmed by 8 bases and V by 8 bases; bases with no gene match: 14. The CDR3 sequence is 15 residues long. Germline CDR1 SGHTA, CDR2 FQGNSA. The full variable domain, in which reference TRBV7-2 and TRBJ2-1 provide the parts outside the CDR3, is GAGVSQSPSNKVTEKGKDVELRCDPISGHTALYWYRQSLGQGLEFLIYFQGNSAPDKSGLPSDRFSAERTGGSVSTLTIQRTQQEDSAVYLCASSSLVAGFDEQFFGPGTRLTVL.

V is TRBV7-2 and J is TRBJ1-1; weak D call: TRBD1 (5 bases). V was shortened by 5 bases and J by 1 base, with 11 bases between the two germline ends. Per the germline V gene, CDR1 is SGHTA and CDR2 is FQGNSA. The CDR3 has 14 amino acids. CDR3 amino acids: CASSPWGRNTEAFF. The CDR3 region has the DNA TGTGCCAGCAGCCCCTGGGGCAGGAACACTGAAGCTTTCTTT.

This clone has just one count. The CDR3 loop is CASSQAAGAGEKLFF. CDR3 coding DNA: TGCGCCAGCAGCCAAGCCGCGGGGGCAGGGGAAAAACTGTTTTTT. This chain connects TRBV4-3 to TRBJ1-4, with D possibly matching TRBD1 (6 bases). The CDR3 sequence is 15 residues long. Germline values: CDR1 LGHNA, CDR2 YSLEER. V was pared by 1 base and J by 8 bases, with 14 bases between.

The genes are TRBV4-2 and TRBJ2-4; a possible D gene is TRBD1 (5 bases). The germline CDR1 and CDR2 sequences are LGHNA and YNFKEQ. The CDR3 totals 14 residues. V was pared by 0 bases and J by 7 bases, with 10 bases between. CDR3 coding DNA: TGTGCCAGCAGCCAAGAAAAGGGGTCGAACATTCAGTACTTC. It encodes CASSQEKGSNIQYF.

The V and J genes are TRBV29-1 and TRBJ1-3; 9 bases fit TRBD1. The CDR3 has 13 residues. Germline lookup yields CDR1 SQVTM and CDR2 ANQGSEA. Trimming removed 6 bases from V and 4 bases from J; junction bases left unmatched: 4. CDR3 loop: CSVAGTGGNTIYF. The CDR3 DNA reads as TGCAGCGTCGCCGGGACAGGGGGAAACACCATATATTTT.

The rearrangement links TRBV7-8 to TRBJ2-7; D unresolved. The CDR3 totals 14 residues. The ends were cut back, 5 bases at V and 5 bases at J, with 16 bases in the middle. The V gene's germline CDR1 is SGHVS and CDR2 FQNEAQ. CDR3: CASSHEVSSHEQYF. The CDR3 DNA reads TGTGCCAGCAGCCACGAGGTTTCCTCGCACGAGCAGTACTTC.

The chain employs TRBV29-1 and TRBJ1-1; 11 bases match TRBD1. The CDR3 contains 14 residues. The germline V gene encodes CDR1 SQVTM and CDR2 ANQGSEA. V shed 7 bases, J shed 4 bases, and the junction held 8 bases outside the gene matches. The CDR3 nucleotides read TGCAGCGGCTTACTCGGGACAGGGGGCACTGAAGCTTTCTTT. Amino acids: CSGLLGTGGTEAFF.

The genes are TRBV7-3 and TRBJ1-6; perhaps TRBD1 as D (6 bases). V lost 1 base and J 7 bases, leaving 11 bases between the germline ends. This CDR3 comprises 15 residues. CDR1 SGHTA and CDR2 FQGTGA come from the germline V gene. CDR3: CASSLRGRLNSPLHF. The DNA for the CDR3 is TGTGCCAGCAGCTTAAGGGGGCGATTGAATTCACCCCTCCACTTT. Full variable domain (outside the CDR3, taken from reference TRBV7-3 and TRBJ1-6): GAGVSQTPSNKVTEKGKYVELRCDPISGHTALYWYRQSLGQGPEFLIYFQGTGAADDSGLPNDRFFAVRPEGSVSTLKIQRTERGDSAVYLCASSLRGRLNSPLHFGNGTRLTVT.

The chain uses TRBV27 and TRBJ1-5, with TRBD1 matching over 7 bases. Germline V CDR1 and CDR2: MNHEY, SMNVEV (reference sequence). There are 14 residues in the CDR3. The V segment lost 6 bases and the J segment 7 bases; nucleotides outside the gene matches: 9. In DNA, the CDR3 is TGTGCCAGCAGAAGACAGGGTTTGGGACAGCCCCAGCATTTT. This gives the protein CASRRQGLGQPQHF.

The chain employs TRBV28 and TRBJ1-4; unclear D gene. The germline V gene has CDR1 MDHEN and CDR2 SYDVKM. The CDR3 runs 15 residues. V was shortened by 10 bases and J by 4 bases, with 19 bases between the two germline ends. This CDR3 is CANRYWPGGNEKLFF. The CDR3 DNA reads TGTGCCAACAGATATTGGCCGGGAGGTAATGAAAAACTGTTTTTT.

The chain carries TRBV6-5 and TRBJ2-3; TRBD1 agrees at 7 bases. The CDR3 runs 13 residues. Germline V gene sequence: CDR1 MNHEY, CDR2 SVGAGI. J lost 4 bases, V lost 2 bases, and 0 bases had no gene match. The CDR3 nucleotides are TGTGCCAGCAGTTACGACAGGGCAGATACGCAGTATTTT. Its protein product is CASSYDRADTQYF.

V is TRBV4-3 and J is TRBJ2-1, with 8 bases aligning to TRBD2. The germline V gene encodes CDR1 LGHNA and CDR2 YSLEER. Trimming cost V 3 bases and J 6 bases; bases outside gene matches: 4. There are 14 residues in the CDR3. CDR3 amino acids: CASSQAGTSNEQFF. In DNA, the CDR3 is TGCGCCAGCAGCCAGGCCGGGACTAGCAATGAGCAGTTCTTC.

The CDR3 loop reads CASSGAKGEQYF. The CDR3 nucleotides are TGTGCCAGCAGCGGGGCGAAGGGCGAGCAGTACTTC. The chain couples TRBV11-3 to TRBJ2-7; perhaps TRBD1 as D (5 bases). Germline assignment: CDR1 SGHNT and CDR2 YENEEA. The germline V and J ends were trimmed by 5 bases and 6 bases, with 11 bases remaining between them. The length of the CDR3 is 12 residues.

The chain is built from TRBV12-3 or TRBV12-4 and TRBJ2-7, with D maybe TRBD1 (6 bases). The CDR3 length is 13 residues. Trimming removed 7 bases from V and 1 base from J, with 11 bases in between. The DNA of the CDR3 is TGTGCCAGCAAGGGCAGGGGTTCCTACGAGCAGTACTTC. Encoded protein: CASKGRGSYEQYF.